Given below is one TCR beta chain in context. Data came from immunoSEQ multiplex PCR; TCRdb stores just in-frame clones and leaves some out. This repertoire shows 50,000 to 65,000 clones, 95% found once; its top ten account for approximately 6.8%. The V gene lost 3 bases and the J gene lost 3 bases, with 24 bases spanning the gap. Germline V gene lookup returns CDR1 SGDLS and CDR2 YYNGEE. This CDR3 has 19 amino acids. The sample is drawn from a study of cytomegalovirus exposure and HLA in healthy donors. It was the roughly 130-subject validation cohort, separate from the approximately 620-subject first cohort, to which the donors belonged.

This TCR was recovered from a woman under 30 in good health and CMV-seropositive. Sequenced input: PBMCs. This chain links TRBV9 with TRBJ2-2; D may be TRBD1 (5 bases). CDR3 amino acids: CASSDRSGLSLGHTGELFF. The CDR3 DNA reads TGTGCCAGCAGCGACCGGTCTGGTCTTTCGCTGGGGCACACCGGGGAGCTGTTTTTT.